This T cell receptor (beta chain) was captured in a study of technical replicates of blood from several donors (dated by TCRdb to the late 2010s). Libraries were made using the immunoSEQ multiplex PCR assay. The table comes from immuneACCESS by way of TCRdb, which keeps in-frame sequences with V and J called. Part of the clones is missing from these tables; in studies checked, under half for an unresolved V gene and the rest for unknown reasons. Counted in this sample were approximately 73,000 clones; 93% of them appeared once. More than 0.3% of the sample rests with the top ten. The CDR3 numbers 13 residues from cysteine through phenylalanine. The read is trimmed to its CDR3 DNA, 39 bases read in frame from base 1. The germline V gene sets CDR1 to MNHNS and CDR2 to SASEGT. Trimming at the junction amounts to 8 bases on V and 2 bases on J, and the germline ends lie 12 bases apart. This clone appeared once. Its antigen remains undetermined. Per-base qualities were not stored, and no clone one base away is much larger.

The TCR originated in a human donor in good health. The sequence is built from TRBV6-1 and TRBJ1-1, and TRBD1 may be the D gene, going by 6 matching bases. The material sequenced was T cells isolated from PBMCs. This receptor has the CDR3 CASFQGPNTEAFF. The DNA reads TGTGCCAGCTTCCAGGGGCCTAACACTGAAGCTTTCTTT.